Included here is one TCR beta chain sequence, with context. The data stem from a study of blood T cell repertoires in COVID-19. Unmatched junction bases numbered 15, after V lost 6 bases and J lost 5 bases. CDR3 length: 16 residues. Germline V gene sequence: CDR1 MDHEN, CDR2 SYDVKM. Authors' analysis steps: Reference gene primer amplification gave nucleated cell count estimates. Generated by immunoSEQ multiplex PCR, the TCRdb table keeps only in-frame clones and is missing some. That table supplies the V and J calls and clone size; D and trimming were determined from the DNA. The sample has a few hundred thousand clones, 84% seen once; the top ten hold about 13%.

The receptor's source is a human donor in a cohort sampled during active COVID-19. The gene calls are TRBV28 and TRBJ2-7, with TRBD1 matching 8 bases. Sequencing input: peripheral blood. Here the CDR3 DNA reads TGTGCCAGCAGCCCAGGGGGCGCGATTATCCTCCACGAGCAGTACTTC. Translation: CASSPGGAIILHEQYF.